Listed below are T cell receptor beta chains from one sample, sequenced in a study of siplizumab effects on memory and regulatory T cells. TCRdb's copy holds only in-frame clones and misses some; the assay was immunoSEQ multiplex PCR. The table records roughly 100,000 clones, about 93% of them present only once. Sequencing was carried out using CD4+ T cells sorted from blood. Receptor source: a human donor in good health. The conserved cysteine and the conserved F or W are not part of the CDR3 here. The order of the fields is CDR3 protein, J gene, V gene.

CDR3 protein: SVLDSPNSPLH
J gene: TRBJ1-6
V gene: TRBV29-1

CDR3 protein: SARVSETQY
J gene: TRBJ2-5
V gene: TRBV20-1

CDR3 protein: ASSFRRGVNSEQY
J gene: TRBJ2-7
V gene: TRBV7-8

CDR3 protein: ASSFLGIGEQY
J gene: TRBJ2-7
V gene: TRBV5-8

CDR3 protein: ASSQAEKLF
J gene: TRBJ1-4
V gene: TRBV14

CDR3 protein: ASSLGAGSGELF
J gene: TRBJ2-2
V gene: TRBV7-2

CDR3 protein: ASSLGLRETNEKLF
J gene: TRBJ1-4
V gene: TRBV7-9

CDR3 protein: ASSLQGTDTQY
J gene: TRBJ2-3
V gene: TRBV7-2

CDR3 protein: ASVPFGGSSYEQY
J gene: TRBJ2-7
V gene: TRBV25-1

CDR3 protein: ASDSGQGVGQY
J gene: TRBJ2-7
V gene: TRBV9

CDR3 protein: ASSVGGGGNEQY
J gene: TRBJ2-7
V gene: TRBV9

CDR3 protein: ASSESLSGNTIY
J gene: TRBJ1-3
V gene: TRBV2

CDR3 protein: ASSLAGTGGVQPQH
J gene: TRBJ1-5
V gene: TRBV7-9

CDR3 protein: ASSPQGTVNTEAF
J gene: TRBJ1-1
V gene: TRBV18

CDR3 protein: ASSLDLWTLGEQY
J gene: TRBJ2-7
V gene: TRBV5-5

CDR3 protein: ASSPGGGTDTQY
J gene: TRBJ2-3
V gene: TRBV7-2

CDR3 protein: ATKGDGGDGYT
J gene: TRBJ1-2
V gene: TRBV10-3

CDR3 protein: ASSQGSGGGSPLH
J gene: TRBJ1-6
V gene: TRBV7-9

CDR3 protein: ASSLVFSYNEQF
J gene: TRBJ2-1
V gene: TRBV11-2

CDR3 protein: ASSLAPGGIYGYT
J gene: TRBJ1-2
V gene: TRBV5-6

CDR3 protein: ASSLTVDEPQH
J gene: TRBJ1-5
V gene: TRBV7-3

CDR3 protein: ASSGRTYTETQY
J gene: TRBJ2-5
V gene: TRBV2

CDR3 protein: ATRLQGNTEAF
J gene: TRBJ1-1
V gene: TRBV15

CDR3 protein: ASSSPPNEKLF
J gene: TRBJ1-4
V gene: TRBV5-4

CDR3 protein: AWSVAGGGSDTQY
J gene: TRBJ2-3
V gene: TRBV30

CDR3 protein: ASSLGGSLTDTQY
J gene: TRBJ2-3
V gene: TRBV11-3

CDR3 protein: ASSQDINRVWANVLT
J gene: TRBJ2-6
V gene: TRBV4-1

CDR3 protein: ASSRQGAGGELF
J gene: TRBJ2-2
V gene: TRBV27

CDR3 protein: ASSEIRLAGGRDEQF
J gene: TRBJ2-1
V gene: TRBV2

CDR3 protein: ASSPGGSTDTQY
J gene: TRBJ2-3
V gene: TRBV7-3

CDR3 protein: ASRPQGNQPQH
J gene: TRBJ1-5
V gene: TRBV2

CDR3 protein: ASSDMGGRYQETQY
J gene: TRBJ2-5
V gene: TRBV2

CDR3 protein: ASSYMADSGNTIY
J gene: TRBJ1-3
V gene: TRBV9

CDR3 protein: ATRAGGDYGYT
J gene: TRBJ1-2
V gene: TRBV5-4

CDR3 protein: ASQGARGEKLF
J gene: TRBJ1-4
V gene: TRBV6-1

CDR3 protein: ASSLESLSSSGSPYEQY
J gene: TRBJ2-7
V gene: TRBV7-8

CDR3 protein: ASSQTAGRVTEAF
J gene: TRBJ1-1
V gene: TRBV14

CDR3 protein: ASSPGRASYNEQF
J gene: TRBJ2-1
V gene: TRBV7-9

CDR3 protein: ASDQGSGYGYT
J gene: TRBJ1-2
V gene: TRBV5-1

CDR3 protein: ASSYSPYRVLSEAF
J gene: TRBJ1-1
V gene: TRBV6-5

CDR3 protein: ASSTQGARTEAF
J gene: TRBJ1-1
V gene: TRBV7-9

CDR3 protein: SARGRYEQY
J gene: TRBJ2-7
V gene: TRBV20-1

CDR3 protein: ASSLDGLAGEGHY
J gene: TRBJ2-7
V gene: TRBV11-3

CDR3 protein: ASISRVSEAF
J gene: TRBJ1-1
V gene: TRBV25-1

CDR3 protein: ASSPNVRGVEGETQY
J gene: TRBJ2-5
V gene: TRBV9

CDR3 protein: ASRLPGQGTYEQY
J gene: TRBJ2-7
V gene: TRBV6-5

CDR3 protein: AISESGNNQPQH
J gene: TRBJ1-5
V gene: TRBV10-3

CDR3 protein: ASSSGTGSGYT
J gene: TRBJ1-2
V gene: TRBV7-9

CDR3 protein: ASRGGGSGNTIY
J gene: TRBJ1-3
V gene: TRBV11-3